This TCR beta chain came from a study of regulatory T cells in long-lasting Graves disease. Germline lookup yields CDR1 MNHEY and CDR2 SVGAGI. This CDR3 has 16 amino acids. Trimming at V came to 0 bases and at J to 2 bases, leaving 3 bases not matched to a gene. This clonotype was seen ten or more times. Investigators prepared the TCR beta libraries by applying iRepertoire HTBI primers and Arm-PCR of CDR3 regions. In TCRdb, the multiplex PCR reads were re-called with MiXCR into one record per CDR3 protein. The top ten hold 7% to 9% of the sample, which has about 470,000 distinct CDR3 sequences, under 25% seen once. Stated time point: persistent/refractory GD, antithyroid drugs over 5 years with positive TRAb. There was RNA extracted from PBMCs, and the TCR library was made from it.

The sequencing here drew on peripheral blood mononuclear cells (PBMCs), taken when the disease was refractory, from a patient treated with antithyroid drugs. The chain combines TRBV6-5 with TRBJ1-4; the match to TRBD1 covers 7 bases. This clonotype was obtained from a female donor with Graves disease. The CDR3 loop is CASSYSSQGTNEKLFF. In nucleotides, the CDR3 is TGTGCCAGCAGTTACTCTTCACAGGGGACTAATGAAAAACTGTTTTTT.